This TCR beta chain was profiled in a study of early T cells in non-severe SARS-CoV-2 infection. V was pared by 0 bases and J by 2 bases, with 9 bases between. In germline, CDR1 is SGHRS, CDR2 YFSETQ. The CDR3 is made up of 15 amino acids. There are a few counts of this clonotype. TCRdb reprocessed the 5' RACE reads via MiXCR and lists one record per CDR3 protein. Of more than 85,000 distinct CDR3 sequences detected, about 12% appear once; the ten largest clones hold around 4%. This specimen was whole blood, taken at baseline. The receptor's source is an adult who was a healthcare worker with PCR-confirmed SARS-CoV-2 infection or an uninfected control (not recorded which). This chain links TRBV5-1 with TRBJ2-1, with D perhaps TRBD1 (5 bases). In DNA, the CDR3 is TGCGCCAGCAGCTTGGCGGCAGGGACCTACAATGAGCAGTTCTTC. Its translation is CASSLAAGTYNEQFF.